The next 8 T cell receptor beta chains were all read from a single sample in a study of early T cells in non-severe SARS-CoV-2 infection. TCRdb called the 5' RACE reads again in MiXCR, with one record for every CDR3 protein. Among some 98,000 distinct CDR3 sequences listed, roughly 9.6% were seen once. Specimen: whole blood. These receptors were collected from an adult who was a healthcare worker with PCR-confirmed SARS-CoV-2 infection or an uninfected control (not recorded which).

This clonotype was detected a few times. The chain is built from TRBV18 and TRBJ1-5, with unresolved D. Deletions cut 0 bases from V and 10 bases from J, with 10 bases between. The CDR3 extends over 13 amino acids. Per the germline V gene, CDR1 is KGHSH and CDR2 is LQKENI. The CDR3 DNA reads TGTGCCAGCTCACCACCTTGGAACAAACCCCAGCATTTT. Amino acid sequence: CASSPPWNKPQHF.

The chain combines TRBV7-9 with TRBJ1-2, with 7 bases that match TRBD1. The CDR3 length is 14 residues. Per germline, CDR1 SEHNR and CDR2 FQNEAQ (reference sequence). V dropped 5 bases and J dropped 5; count of bases not matched to a gene: 8. The CDR3 DNA follows: TGTGCCAGCAGCCCCACAGGGGTTCTTTATGGCTACACCTTC. Amino acid sequence: CASSPTGVLYGYTF.

Ten or more counts support this clonotype. This chain connects TRBV23-1 to TRBJ1-1; D remains ambiguous. TRBV23-1 is an ORF; its function is uncertain. This CDR3 has 14 residues. V shed 1 base and J shed 3 bases, with 9 bases lying between them. CDR3 protein: CASSQCLWDTEAFF. Written as DNA, the CDR3 is TGCGCCAGCAGTCAATGCCTTTGGGACACTGAAGCTTTCTTT.

This clonotype was seen more than once but under ten times. The genes are TRBV11-2 and TRBJ2-1, with TRBD2 matching over 7 bases. The CDR3 is 16 amino acids. CDR1 SGHAT and CDR2 FQNNGV come from the germline V gene. The ends lost 3 bases at V and 5 bases at J; junction bases unmatched: 10. The CDR3 sequence: CASSLGTASGHNEQFF. CDR3 sequence (DNA): TGTGCCAGCAGCTTGGGGACGGCTAGCGGCCACAATGAGCAGTTCTTC.

The rearrangement links TRBV29-1 to TRBJ2-4; possibly TRBD1 for D (6 bases). CDR1 is SQVTM, CDR2 ANQGSEA, per germline. This CDR3 region has 12 residues. With 7 bases removed from V and 4 bases from J, the gap between germline ends came to 11 bases. CDR3 sequence: CSGLGHKNIQYF. DNA of the CDR3: TGCAGCGGACTGGGACATAAAAACATTCAGTACTTC.

Written as DNA, the CDR3 is TGTGCCAGCAGTTACGGGGCAGGGGTTCTGAACGAGCAGTACTTC. Translated: CASSYGAGVLNEQYF. This sequence joins TRBV6-5 and TRBJ2-7; D possibly corresponds to TRBD1 (6 bases). Germline-derived CDR1 and CDR2 are MNHEY and SVGAGI. V was pared by 2 bases and J by 5 bases, with 16 bases between. This CDR3 has 15 amino acids.

This clonotype was seen ten or more times. The gene calls are TRBV20-1 and TRBJ2-5; weak D call: TRBD2 (6 bases). Germline V gives CDR1 DFQATT, CDR2 SNEGSKA (reference sequence). The CDR3 consists of 12 residues. V was pared by 3 bases and J by 7 bases, with 12 bases between. CDR3 nucleotides: TGCAGTGCTAGGTGGAGGAGGGGGACCCAGTACTTC. This gives the protein CSARWRRGTQYF.

This clonotype was counted at least ten times. CDR3 sequence reads: CASSLADRKNTEAFF. CDR3 coding DNA: TGCGCCAGCAGCTTGGCAGACAGAAAGAACACTGAAGCTTTCTTT. The rearrangement links TRBV5-1 to TRBJ1-1, with D possibly being TRBD1 (5 bases). This CDR3 comprises 15 residues. Germline CDR1 and CDR2: SGHRS and YFSETQ. With 0 bases removed from V and 1 base from J, the gap between germline ends came to 10 bases.